This T cell receptor beta chain appears in the sequencing data of a study of blood T cell repertoires in COVID-19. Method: immunoSEQ multiplex PCR; TCRdb's copy keeps in-frame clones and lacks some. The repertoire includes some 250,000 clones, about four fifths of them detected once, and roughly 8% sits in the top ten. CDR1 is SGHKS and CDR2 is YYEKEE in the germline V gene (reference sequence). The V end lost 5 bases, the J end lost 5 bases, and 13 bases lay between the germline ends. The CDR3 loop spans 13 amino acids. Sequencing input: peripheral blood. The chain combines TRBV5-5 with TRBJ1-1, with unresolved D. The clonotype comes from an elderly woman with COVID-19, enrolled during active disease. The CDR3 protein is CASRAEVRTEAFF. The CDR3, as DNA: TGTGCCAGCAGAGCCGAAGTGAGAACTGAAGCTTTCTTT.